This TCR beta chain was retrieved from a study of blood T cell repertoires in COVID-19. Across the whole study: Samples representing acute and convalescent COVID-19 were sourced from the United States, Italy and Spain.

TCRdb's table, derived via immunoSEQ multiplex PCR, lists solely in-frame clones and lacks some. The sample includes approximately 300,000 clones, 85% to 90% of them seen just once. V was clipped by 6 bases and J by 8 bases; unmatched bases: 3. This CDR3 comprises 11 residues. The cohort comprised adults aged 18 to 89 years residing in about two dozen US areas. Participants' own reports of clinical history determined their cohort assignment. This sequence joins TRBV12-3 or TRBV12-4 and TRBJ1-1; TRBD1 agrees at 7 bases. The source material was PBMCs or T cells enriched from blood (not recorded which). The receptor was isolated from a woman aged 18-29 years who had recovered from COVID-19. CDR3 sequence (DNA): TGTGCCAGCAGGAGACAGGGCGAAGCTTTCTTT. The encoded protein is CASRRQGEAFF.